This T cell receptor (beta chain) was captured in a study of PD-1 blockade in classical Hodgkin lymphoma (TCRdb year 2020). About the full investigation: Nivolumab dosing was 3 mg/kg intravenously every 2 weeks, continuing until either disease progression or unacceptable toxicity. The study used TCR beta sequencing and CyTOF to define a peripheral blood immune signature of response to PD-1 blockade in classical Hodgkin lymphoma. General study outcomes and caveats: A significant rise by C4D1 was seen in CD4+ but not CD8+ TCR diversity (p=0.0027 vs p=0.16), with the rise being most apparent in complete responders (p=0.02). Newly diagnosed patients were reported to have lower baseline TCR diversity than healthy donors, and relapsed/refractory patients were reported to have lower baseline TCR diversity still. The study was limited to a single clinical trial cohort, and causes of repertoire differences, possibly disease activity or prior therapy, remained undefined. Among trial patients, those achieving complete response had baseline diversity similar to that of newly diagnosed patients, while diversity was significantly lower in partial responders and progressors. Diversity was lower in patients who began nivolumab less than 1 year after ASCT, so these patients were left out of later analyses to avoid confounding by immune reconstitution.

About this clone itself: Its antigen has not been determined. Per-base quality was not reported, and no clone a single base away is much larger than it.

The germline V gene specifies SGHRS as CDR1 and YFSETQ as CDR2. From the cysteine through the phenylalanine, the CDR3 covers 16 amino acids. Just CDR3 DNA is preserved here, 48 bases in frame from base 1. Trimming takes 3 bases off V and 8 bases off J; junction bases not matched to a gene: 12. The time point label here, explained by the study, means: cycle 1 day 1 (C1D1), immediately before nivolumab initiation. Every trial patient had relapsed following autologous stem cell transplantation, and prior brentuximab vedotin exposure was what differed among cohorts A, B and C. The trial cohort was composed of roughly 60 patients with relapsed/refractory classical Hodgkin lymphoma, for whom complete response, partial response or progressive disease was recorded as best overall response. In the multi-cohort phase II CheckMate 205 trial, trial patients received single-agent nivolumab. An independent review committee assessed best overall response by applying the 2007 International Working Group response criteria. Trial PBMCs were obtained immediately prior to nivolumab initiation (C1D1) and on therapy at cycle 2 day 1 and cycle 4 day 1. Peripheral blood was collected in 8 mL Vacutainer Cell Preparation Tubes, from which PBMCs were isolated by centrifugation and then cryopreserved.

The Qiagen DNeasy kit was used to extract genomic DNA both from unsorted PBMCs and from the negatively selected CD4+ and CD8+ fractions. Using primers that anneal to V and J segments, immunoSEQ multiplex PCR amplified the TCR beta CDR3 regions. A synthetic immune receptor repertoire was used to minimize amplification bias, and any remaining bias was removed computationally after sequencing. The authors' analysis ran thus. Custom Python scripts were used to quantify repertoire diversity as the Shannon entropy index. Unsorted, CD4+ and CD8+ repertoires were examined separately, except in combined analyses, for which CD4+ and CD8+ sequences were merged in silico. Clonal expansion was defined as at least a 2-fold frequency increase after treatment relative to C1D1, with a pseudocount of 0.5 for undetected baseline clones. Singleton clones were defined as clones with 0 or 1 copy at C1D1, and non-singleton clones were defined as clones with 2 or more copies. By matching protein sequences in sorted samples from the same patient, clones expanded in unsorted samples were annotated as CD4+, CD8+ or unknown. Diversity changes from C1D1 to C4D1 were tested in paired samples using Wilcoxon tests. What TCRdb holds here is the immuneACCESS table cut down to in-frame rearrangements. Part of the clones is not present; checked against another copy, under half of the missing clones reflect an unresolved V gene, and the others are unexplained. That table is the source of V, J and clone size, and D and trimming were worked out from the DNA. A total of 40,000 to 65,000 clones appear in this sample, roughly 80% of them only once. The ten most abundant clones make up roughly 15% of the sample.

The receptor chain draws on TRBV5-1 and TRBJ2-1, with TRBD1 matching 9 junction bases. The TCR was taken from a human donor with classical Hodgkin lymphoma. This material consisted of peripheral blood mononuclear cells (PBMCs), taken at baseline. The DNA sequence is as follows: TGCGCCAGCAGCTCCGGGACAGGGTTTCTGCGTGATGAGCAGTTCTTC. Its protein reads: CASSSGTGFLRDEQFF.